The present T cell receptor (beta chain) was sequenced within a study of cytomegalovirus exposure and HLA in healthy donors. Whole-study results and caveats: Among TCR beta chains, those listed as cytomegalovirus-associated numbered about 160. The study found most TCR sequences rare, yet found some public TCRs in many donors. Indistinguishable V segments such as TRBV6-2 and TRBV6-3 were excluded.

Germline lookup yields CDR1 SGHDT and CDR2 YYEEEE. Trimming removed 2 bases from V and 7 bases from J, with 16 bases in between. The CDR3 sequence is 15 residues long. Concerning this clone itself: Its antigen is not known.

Both 60 Vbeta primers and 13 Jbeta primers went into the PCR. Sequenced by immunoSEQ multiplex PCR; TCRdb stores in-frame clones only, minus some. Across approximately 45,000 clones, the top ten clones capture less than 20% of the sample. The sequence came from a male donor in good health and CMV-seronegative. The specimen was PBMCs. This sequence joins TRBV5-6 and TRBJ2-1, with TRBD2 as a possible D gene (7 bases). The CDR3 sequence is CASSFPGGAGNEQFF. The CDR3 DNA follows: TGTGCCAGCAGCTTTCCGGGGGGCGCGGGGAATGAGCAGTTCTTC.